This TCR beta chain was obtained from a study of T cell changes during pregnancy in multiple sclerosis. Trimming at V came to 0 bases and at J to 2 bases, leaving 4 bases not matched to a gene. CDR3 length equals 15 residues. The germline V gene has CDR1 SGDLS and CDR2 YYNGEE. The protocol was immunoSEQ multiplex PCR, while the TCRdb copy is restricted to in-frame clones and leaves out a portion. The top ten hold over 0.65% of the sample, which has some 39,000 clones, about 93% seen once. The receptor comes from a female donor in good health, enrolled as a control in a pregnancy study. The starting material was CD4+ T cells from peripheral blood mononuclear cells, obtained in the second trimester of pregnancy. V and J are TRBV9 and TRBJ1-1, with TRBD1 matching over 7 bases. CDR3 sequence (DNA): TGTGCCAGCAGCGTAGGTGGACAGGCTAACACTGAAGCTTTCTTT. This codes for CASSVGGQANTEAFF.